Listed here are 19 T cell receptor beta chains from one sample, sequenced in a study of blood T cell repertoires in COVID-19. Some clones are missing from TCRdb's copy, which holds only in-frame ones; the method was immunoSEQ multiplex PCR. This sample has 55,000 to 70,000 clones, with around 87% found just once. Input material: peripheral blood. These receptors were collected from a man in his sixties with active or convalescent COVID-19.

The V and J genes are TRBV5-6 and TRBJ2-5; 8 nucleotides match TRBD1. The CDR3 spans 15 residues. CDR1 is SGHDT, CDR2 YYEEEE, per germline. V shed 4 bases, J shed 1 base, and the junction held 6 bases outside the gene matches. CDR3 amino acids: CASSKDRGGQETQYF. The CDR3 DNA reads TGTGCCAGCAGCAAAGACAGGGGTGGCCAAGAGACCCAGTACTTC.

This clone has a single count. The rearrangement uses TRBV3-1 (or the pseudogene TRBV3-2) and TRBJ1-4; 7 bases are shared with TRBD1. V lost 5 bases to trimming and J lost 3 bases; unmatched junction nucleotides: 9. The CDR3 covers 16 residues. Germline CDR1 and CDR2: LGHDT and YNNKEL (reference sequence). The CDR3 here is CASSSDRPPSNEKLFF. CDR3 DNA: TGTGCCAGCAGCTCGGACAGGCCCCCGTCTAATGAAAAACTGTTTTTT.

This chain connects TRBV6-5 to TRBJ1-2, with 7 nucleotides matching TRBD1. CDR1 and CDR2 (germline): MNHEY, SVGAGI. The trim removed 8 bases at V and 3 bases at J, leaving 3 bases unmatched. CDR3 size: 12 residues. CDR3: CASLGTDYGYTF. CDR3 DNA sequence: TGTGCCAGCCTTGGGACAGACTATGGCTACACCTTC.

This chain uses TRBV21-1 with TRBJ1-6. TRBV21-1 is a recognized pseudogene. The CDR3 consists of 17 residues. The CDR3 is CASSRRGGRTYNSPLHF. In DNA form, the CDR3 reads TGTGCCAGCAGCAGACGGGGAGGGAGGACCTATAATTCACCCCTCCACTTT.

The chain recombines TRBV19 with TRBJ1-5, with D possibly TRBD1 on 5 matching bases. The CDR3 runs to 14 residues. Trimming removed 7 bases from V and 4 bases from J, with 14 bases in between. The germline gives CDR1 LNHDA, CDR2 SQIVND (reference sequence). The chain's CDR3 is CASKSTGGNQPQHF. The CDR3, as DNA: TGTGCCAGTAAGTCGACGGGGGGGAATCAGCCCCAGCATTTT.

The V and J genes are TRBV3-1 (or the pseudogene TRBV3-2) and TRBJ1-2, with a weak D call TRBD1 (5 bases). The CDR3 is 16 residues long. Per the germline V gene, CDR1 is LGHDT and CDR2 is YNNKEL (reference sequence). The V and J ends lost 1 base and 4 bases respectively, with 16 bases between them. The CDR3 DNA reads as TGTGCCAGCAGCCAAGGAACAGTACAGGTTTTCTATGGCTACACCTTC. This sequence encodes CASSQGTVQVFYGYTF.

The chain joins TRBV5-6 to TRBJ2-5; D remains unclear. Germline CDR1 SGHDT, CDR2 YYEEEE. V was pared by 1 base and J by 2 bases, with 6 bases between. The CDR3 has 13 amino acids. Written as DNA, the CDR3 is TGTGCCAGCAGCTTGCTGGCACAAGAGACCCAGTACTTC. This translates into CASSLLAQETQYF.

CDR3: CASSPGQGGNNEQFF. For the CDR3, the DNA is TGTGCCAGCTCACCGGGACAGGGGGGTAACAATGAGCAGTTCTTC. The chain employs TRBV18 and TRBJ2-1, with 11 positions matching TRBD1. This CDR3 is 15 amino acids long. Germline V gives CDR1 KGHSH, CDR2 LQKENI. Trimming at V came to 3 bases and at J to 5 bases, leaving 3 bases not matched to a gene.

The V call is TRBV24-1, the J call TRBJ2-2; 11 bases map to TRBD2. There are 16 residues in the CDR3. Trimming at V came to 4 bases and at J to 4 bases, leaving 4 bases not matched to a gene. Looked up from germline, CDR1 is KGHDR and CDR2 is SFDVKD. The CDR3 protein is CATSDSLAGVTGELFF. In DNA, the CDR3 is TGTGCCACCAGTGACTCACTAGCGGGAGTCACCGGGGAGCTGTTTTTT.

The rearrangement links TRBV5-4 to TRBJ1-4; 7 positions agree with TRBD1. CDR1 and CDR2 from the germline V gene are SGHNT and YYREEE (reference sequence). This CDR3 is 16 amino acids long. With V trimmed by 5 bases and J by 0 bases, 7 bases remained unmatched. The CDR3 is CASSRRTGATNEKLFF. The CDR3 DNA sequence: TGTGCCAGCAGTCGGAGGACAGGTGCAACTAATGAAAAACTGTTTTTT.

The rearrangement uses TRBV12-5 and TRBJ1-6; D unresolved. Germline V gene sequence: CDR1 LGHNT, CDR2 FRNRAP. V was trimmed by 1 base and J by 9 bases, leaving 7 bases between them. The CDR3 is 13 residues long. CDR3 amino acids: CASGLDPSSPLHF. In DNA, the CDR3 is TGTGCTAGTGGTTTGGATCCTAGTTCACCCCTCCACTTT.

This clone was found a few times. The J gene is TRBJ1-2, the V gene TRBV5-4; tentative D call: TRBD1 (6 bases). Trimming left V 4 bases short and J 4 bases short, with 14 bases between. Germline V gene sequence: CDR1 SGHNT, CDR2 YYREEE (reference sequence). This CDR3 has 14 residues. The CDR3 sequence is CASSGRGSRYGYTF. In DNA, the CDR3 is TGTGCCAGCAGCGGGAGGGGGTCCCGCTATGGCTACACCTTC.

This clone was counted a single time. The chain joins TRBV6-6 to TRBJ1-1; D ambiguous. CDR1 is MNHNY and CDR2 is SVGAGI in the germline V gene (reference sequence). The CDR3 spans 13 residues. Trimming took off 5 bases at V and 0 bases at J, with 7 bases between the two ends. The DNA for the CDR3 is TGTGCCAGCAGTGGGCCGGTGAACACTGAAGCTTTCTTT. It encodes CASSGPVNTEAFF.

The rearrangement joins TRBV7-9 to TRBJ1-5; maybe TRBD1 (6 bases). V lost 2 bases and J lost 7, with 12 bases in between. Germline V lookup: CDR1 SEHNR, CDR2 FQNEAQ (reference sequence). The CDR3 is 14 residues long. CDR3 coding DNA: TGTGCCAGCAGCTTATCAGGGGACGGCCAGCCCCAGCATTTT. Encoded protein: CASSLSGDGQPQHF.

V gene TRBV9 combines with J gene TRBJ1-6, with a possible D match to TRBD1 (6 bases). The V gene's germline CDR1 is SGDLS and CDR2 YYNGEE. Trimming stripped 2 bases from V and 5 bases from J, with 8 bases between. There are 14 residues in the CDR3. The CDR3 sequence: CASSVTGNNSPLHF. CDR3 nucleotide sequence: TGTGCCAGCAGCGTTACAGGGAATAATTCACCCCTCCACTTT.

The V call is TRBV6-2 or TRBV6-3, the J call TRBJ1-5; D ambiguous. The length of the CDR3 is 15 residues. Between the trimmed V and J ends, which lost 2 bases and 9 bases, there was a span of 17 bases. Germline loops: CDR1 MNHEY, CDR2 SVGEGT. This chain's CDR3 is CASSYEGPGAGPQHF. In DNA, the CDR3 is TGTGCCAGCAGTTACGAGGGCCCGGGTGCTGGGCCCCAGCATTTT.

This clone was seen only once. This chain uses TRBV7-2 with TRBJ2-7; 7 nucleotides align to TRBD2. Germline loops: CDR1 SGHTA, CDR2 FQGNSA. With V trimmed by 1 base and J by 8 bases, 14 bases remained unmatched. The CDR3 covers 16 residues. The CDR3 spells CASSLVVGGISTKQYF. The CDR3 DNA reads TGTGCCAGCAGCTTAGTCGTGGGGGGGATATCTACGAAGCAGTACTTC.

The chain joins TRBV2 to TRBJ2-7, with D tentatively TRBD1 (6 bases). Germline CDR1 and CDR2: SNHLY and FYNNEI. The CDR3 covers 14 residues. The V end lost 4 bases, the J end lost 1 base, and 11 bases lay between the germline ends. The CDR3 region is CASSGEQGSYEQYF. The CDR3 DNA is TGTGCCAGCAGTGGCGAACAGGGATCCTACGAGCAGTACTTC.

The V call is TRBV7-9, the J call TRBJ1-2, with 10 bases identical to TRBD1. The CDR3 covers 15 residues. Germline CDR1 is SEHNR and CDR2 is FQNEAQ (reference sequence). With 5 bases clipped from V and 5 bases from J, the junction kept 8 bases outside the gene matches. DNA of the CDR3: TGTGCCAGCAGCCCAGAGACAGGGGGCAGATATGGCTACACCTTC. Protein sequence: CASSPETGGRYGYTF.